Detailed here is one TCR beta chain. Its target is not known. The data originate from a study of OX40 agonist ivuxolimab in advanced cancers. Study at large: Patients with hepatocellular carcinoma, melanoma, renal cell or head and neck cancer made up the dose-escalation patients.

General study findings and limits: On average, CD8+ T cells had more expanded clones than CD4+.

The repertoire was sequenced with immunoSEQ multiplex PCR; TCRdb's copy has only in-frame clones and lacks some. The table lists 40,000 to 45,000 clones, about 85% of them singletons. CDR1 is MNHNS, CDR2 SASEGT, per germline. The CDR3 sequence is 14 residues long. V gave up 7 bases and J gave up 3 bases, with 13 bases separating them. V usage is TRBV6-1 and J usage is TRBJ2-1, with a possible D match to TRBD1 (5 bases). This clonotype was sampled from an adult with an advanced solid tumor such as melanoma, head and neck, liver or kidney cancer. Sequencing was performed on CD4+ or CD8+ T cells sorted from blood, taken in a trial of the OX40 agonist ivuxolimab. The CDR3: CASKIVQDYNEQFF. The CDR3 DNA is TGTGCCAGCAAAATAGTACAGGACTACAATGAGCAGTTCTTC.